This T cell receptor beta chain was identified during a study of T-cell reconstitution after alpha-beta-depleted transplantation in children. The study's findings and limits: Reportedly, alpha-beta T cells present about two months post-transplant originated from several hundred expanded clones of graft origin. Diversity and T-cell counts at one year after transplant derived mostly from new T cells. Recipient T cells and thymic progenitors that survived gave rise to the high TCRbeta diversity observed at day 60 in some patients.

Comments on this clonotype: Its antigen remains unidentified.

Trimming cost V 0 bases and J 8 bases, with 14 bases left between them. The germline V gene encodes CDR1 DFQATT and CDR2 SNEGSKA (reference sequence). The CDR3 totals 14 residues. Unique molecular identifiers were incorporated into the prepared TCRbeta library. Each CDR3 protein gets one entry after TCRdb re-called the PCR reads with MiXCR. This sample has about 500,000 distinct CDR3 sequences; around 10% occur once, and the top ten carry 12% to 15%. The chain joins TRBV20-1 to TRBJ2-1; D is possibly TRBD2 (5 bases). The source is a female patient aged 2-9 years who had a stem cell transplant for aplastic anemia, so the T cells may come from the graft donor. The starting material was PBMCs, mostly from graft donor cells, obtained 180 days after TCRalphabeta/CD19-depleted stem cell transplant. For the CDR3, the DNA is TGCAGTGCTAGAGATGGTCGGCTAGCCCATGAGCAGTTCTTC. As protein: CSARDGRLAHEQFF.